This entry lists 2 T cell receptor beta chains sequenced from one sample in a study of human T cells and chemical hapten exposure. As for time point: patch test 1, 2 weeks after DPC sensitization. Treatment reported: therapeutic diphenylcyclopropenone sensitization with weekly scalp DPC. TCRdb passed the RACE reads through MiXCR, listing each CDR3 protein once. The data hold approximately 77,000 distinct CDR3 sequences, with 6% to 9% observed a single time. The sequencing used whole blood, collected in connection with sensitization to the hapten diphenylcyclopropenone (DPC). These receptors were collected from a woman under 40 with alopecia areata. Some clones in this sample may be carry-over from other donors' samples.

This clonotype appeared many times. The CDR3 is CASSYHGQQGWNTEAFF. The CDR3 nucleotides are TGTGCCAGCAGTTACCACGGACAGCAAGGCTGGAACACTGAAGCTTTCTTT. The chain links TRBV6-2 or TRBV6-3 to TRBJ1-1, with D possibly TRBD1 on 6 matching bases. The CDR3 spans 17 residues. The germline V gene encodes CDR1 MNHEY and CDR2 SVGEGT. Trimming took 2 bases from V and 1 from J, leaving 17 bases between them.

In this sample, this clonotype turned up many times. The CDR3 protein is CASSRDRQNTEAFF. The CDR3, as DNA: TGCGCCAGCAGCCGTGACAGACAGAACACTGAAGCTTTCTTT. This sequence joins TRBV5-1 and TRBJ1-1, with D possibly TRBD1 on 5 matching bases. CDR3 length equals 14 residues. Trimming removed 4 bases at V and 1 base at J, with 11 bases between. Germline values: CDR1 SGHRS, CDR2 YFSETQ.